These 19 T cell receptor beta chains were sequenced from one sample in a study of blood T cell repertoires in COVID-19. Only in-frame clones appear in the TCRdb table, and some are missing; sequencing was by immunoSEQ multiplex PCR. The table shows 70,000 to 95,000 clones, with approximately 86% occurring only once. The sample consisted of peripheral blood. These TCRs come from a woman aged 70 to 79 with active or convalescent COVID-19.

This chain links TRBV25-1 with TRBJ2-1, with 11 bases identical to TRBD1. The ends lost 1 base at V and 9 bases at J; junction bases unmatched: 8. The CDR3 runs to 16 residues. The germline V gene has CDR1 MGHDK and CDR2 SYGVNS. CDR3 amino acids: CASSESGQGGFGEQFF. The CDR3 region has the DNA TGTGCCAGCAGTGAATCGGGACAGGGGGGGTTCGGTGAGCAGTTCTTC.

This chain connects TRBV7-2 to TRBJ1-4, with 9 nucleotides matching TRBD1. J gave up 12 bases and V 5 bases, and 10 bases lay outside the gene matches. This CDR3 has 14 residues. CDR1 is SGHTA, CDR2 FQGNSA, per germline. CDR3 in amino acids: CASSQRDRDPELFF. DNA for the CDR3: TGTGCCAGCAGCCAAAGGGACAGGGATCCGGAACTGTTTTTT.

V is TRBV4-1 and J is TRBJ2-1, with D perhaps TRBD2 (6 bases). The CDR3 covers 14 residues. Trimming took off 4 bases at V and 5 bases at J, with 12 bases between the two ends. Looked up from germline, CDR1 is MGHRA and CDR2 is YSYEKL. The CDR3 is CASSPLTSHNEQFF. CDR3 coding DNA: TGCGCCAGCAGCCCCCTTACTAGCCACAATGAGCAGTTCTTC.

This chain uses TRBV3-1 (or the pseudogene TRBV3-2) with TRBJ1-3; D is unresolved. Germline V gene sequence: CDR1 LGHDT, CDR2 YNNKEL (reference sequence). The CDR3 consists of 16 residues. V was cut by 7 bases and J by 0 bases, with 16 bases left in between. DNA of the CDR3: TGTGCCAGCACGATAGCCCGTTCGGACTCTGGAAACACCATATATTTT. Translating it yields CASTIARSDSGNTIYF.

On this clone itself: An end of the junction differs from the germline gene, which may be a read error. V is TRBV11-3 and J is TRBJ1-1; no firm D call. The CDR3 is made up of 16 amino acids. Germline loops: CDR1 SGHNT, CDR2 YENEEA. The CDR3: CASSYYTLSVNIEAFF. CDR3 DNA: TGTGCCAGCAGTTACTATACCCTTTCTGTTAACATTGAAGCTTTCTTT.

The V gene is TRBV24-1, the J gene TRBJ2-5; D is perhaps TRBD2 (6 bases). Germline-derived CDR1 and CDR2 are KGHDR and SFDVKD. V was clipped by 3 bases and J by 2 bases, with 9 bases between them. This CDR3 comprises 14 residues. This chain's CDR3 is CATSDPRGQETQYF. Here the CDR3 DNA reads TGTGCCACCAGTGATCCCCGGGGGCAAGAGACCCAGTACTTC.

The J gene is TRBJ1-5, the V gene TRBV6-2 or TRBV6-3; TRBD1 matches at 8 bases. The J segment lost 7 bases and the V segment lost 0 bases, leaving 8 bases of the junction unmatched. Germline CDR1 and CDR2: MNHEY and SVGEGT. The CDR3 sequence is 16 residues long. Here the CDR3 reads CASSYSDRGDWQPQHF. In DNA, the CDR3 is TGTGCCAGCAGTTACTCCGACAGGGGTGACTGGCAGCCCCAGCATTTT.

The chain has TRBV6-6 and TRBJ1-2; TRBD1 aligns across 12 bases. The CDR3 extends over 14 amino acids. CDR1 is MNHNY, CDR2 SVGAGI, per germline (reference sequence). Trimming took 7 bases from V and 10 from J; bases not matched to a gene: 10. The CDR3 DNA follows: TGTGCCAGCAAACCGGGACAGGGGGCTCGCGACTACACCTTC. It translates to CASKPGQGARDYTF.

The rearrangement uses TRBV7-9 and TRBJ2-3; 9 nucleotides line up with TRBD1. Germline CDR1 and CDR2: SEHNR and FQNEAQ (reference sequence). The CDR3 runs 12 residues. The ends lost 5 bases at V and 6 bases at J; junction bases unmatched: 0. In DNA form, the CDR3 reads TGTGCCAGCAGCACAGGGGGCGATACGCAGTATTTT. Amino acid sequence: CASSTGGDTQYF.

V usage is TRBV5-1 and J usage is TRBJ2-4; the match to TRBD1 covers 8 bases. Germline CDR1 and CDR2: SGHRS and YFSETQ. The CDR3 covers 16 residues. The ends lost 3 bases at V and 1 base at J; junction bases unmatched: 6. The CDR3 DNA sequence: TGCGCCAGCAGCTCGTCGGGACAGGTCGCCAAAAACATTCAGTACTTC. Its translation: CASSSSGQVAKNIQYF.

V usage is TRBV5-5 and J usage is TRBJ1-2; tentative D call: TRBD1 (5 bases). The CDR3 spans 13 residues. V was cut by 3 bases and J by 4 bases, with 10 bases left in between. Germline values: CDR1 SGHKS, CDR2 YYEKEE (reference sequence). CDR3: CASSSGGGYGYTF. The CDR3 DNA sequence: TGTGCCAGCAGCTCCGGGGGGGGCTATGGCTACACCTTC.

Comments on this clone: Other DNA sequences in this sample translate to the same CDR3. The rearrangement links TRBV29-1 to TRBJ2-3; 8 bases match TRBD2. Trimming cost V 4 bases and J 4 bases; bases outside gene matches: 1. Germline loops: CDR1 SQVTM, CDR2 ANQGSEA. CDR3 length: 12 amino acids. The CDR3 coding sequence is TGCAGCGTTGCAGCGGGGGCAGATACGCAGTATTTT. This translates into CSVAAGADTQYF.

The V gene is TRBV10-3, the J gene TRBJ2-1; TRBD2 matches 10 bases. The V segment lost 11 bases and the J segment 8 bases; nucleotides outside the gene matches: 12. The CDR3 is 14 residues long. Germline values: CDR1 ENHRY, CDR2 SYGVKD. The CDR3 reads CAVTGTSVEDEQFF. CDR3 bases: TGTGCCGTCACCGGGACTAGCGTGGAGGATGAGCAGTTCTTC.

The rearrangement links TRBV4-2 to TRBJ2-2, with a weak D call TRBD1 (6 bases). Germline loops: CDR1 LGHNA, CDR2 YNFKEQ. CDR3 length: 16 amino acids. V lost 2 bases, J lost 1 base, and 11 bases lay in between. The CDR3 here is CASSQPQGLNTGELFF. The CDR3 DNA reads as TGTGCCAGCAGCCAACCTCAGGGGTTGAACACCGGGGAGCTGTTTTTT.

V and J are TRBV7-2 and TRBJ2-7, with a possible D match to TRBD1 (6 bases). This CDR3 has 14 amino acids. In germline, CDR1 is SGHTA, CDR2 FQGNSA. V lost 1 base and J 3 bases, leaving 10 bases between the germline ends. The CDR3 DNA is TGTGCCAGCAGCTTAGAACAGGGTTTCTACGAGCAGTACTTC. This sequence encodes CASSLEQGFYEQYF.

This clone was seen only once. This rearrangement joins TRBV29-1 to TRBJ1-1, with 7 bases aligning to TRBD1. Germline-derived CDR1 and CDR2 are SQVTM and ANQGSEA. V shed 7 bases and J 0 bases; nucleotides not matched to a gene: 5. The CDR3 consists of 13 residues. The CDR3 DNA reads TGCAGCGAGAGACAGGGATTGAACACTGAAGCTTTCTTT. Protein: CSERQGLNTEAFF. Drawing the rest from reference TRBV29-1 and TRBJ1-1, the complete variable domain is SAVISQKPSRDICQRGTSLTIQCQVDSQVTMMFWYRQQPGQSLTLIATANQGSEATYESGFVIDKFPISRPNLTFSTLTVSNMSPEDSSIYLCSERQGLNTEAFFGQGTRLTVV.

The J gene is TRBJ2-2, the V gene TRBV27; D gene unclear. Germline loops: CDR1 MNHEY, CDR2 SMNVEV (reference sequence). The CDR3 consists of 13 residues. Trimming took 6 bases from V and 0 from J, leaving 5 bases between them. CDR3 loop: CASRETNTGELFF. In DNA form, the CDR3 reads TGTGCCAGCAGGGAGACGAACACCGGGGAGCTGTTTTTT.

This chain links TRBV28 with TRBJ1-1; 8 positions match TRBD1. Germline lookup yields CDR1 MDHEN and CDR2 SYDVKM. V lost 7 bases, J lost 11 bases, and 15 bases stayed unmatched. This CDR3 has 14 amino acids. Here the CDR3 DNA reads TGTGCCAGCAACACTGTCAGGACAGGGAGGGAGGCTTTCTTT. Its translation is CASNTVRTGREAFF.

This clone was detected only a few times. This rearrangement joins TRBV11-3 to TRBJ2-2; D call uncertain. The V and J ends lost 5 bases and 5 bases respectively, with 6 bases between them. In germline, CDR1 is SGHNT, CDR2 YENEEA. The length of the CDR3 is 12 residues. The CDR3 reads CASSTPTGELFF. In DNA form, the CDR3 reads TGTGCCAGCAGCACACCAACCGGGGAGCTGTTTTTT.